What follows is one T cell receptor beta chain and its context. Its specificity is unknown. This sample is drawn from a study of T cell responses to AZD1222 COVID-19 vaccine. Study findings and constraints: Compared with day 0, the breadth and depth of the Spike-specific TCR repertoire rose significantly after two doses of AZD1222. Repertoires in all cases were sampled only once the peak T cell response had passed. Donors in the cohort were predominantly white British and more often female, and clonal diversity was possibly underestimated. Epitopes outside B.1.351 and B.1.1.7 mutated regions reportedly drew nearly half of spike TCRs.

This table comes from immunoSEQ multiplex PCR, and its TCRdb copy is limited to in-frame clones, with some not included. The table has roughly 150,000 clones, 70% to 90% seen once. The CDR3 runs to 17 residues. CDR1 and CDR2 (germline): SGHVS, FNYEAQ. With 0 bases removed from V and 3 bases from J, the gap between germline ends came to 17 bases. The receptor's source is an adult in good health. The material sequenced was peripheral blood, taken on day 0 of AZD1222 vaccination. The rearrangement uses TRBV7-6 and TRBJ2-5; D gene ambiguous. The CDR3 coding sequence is TGTGCCAGCAGCTTAGCGCCCCAACGGATAGGAGAAGAGACCCAGTACTTC. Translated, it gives CASSLAPQRIGEETQYF.